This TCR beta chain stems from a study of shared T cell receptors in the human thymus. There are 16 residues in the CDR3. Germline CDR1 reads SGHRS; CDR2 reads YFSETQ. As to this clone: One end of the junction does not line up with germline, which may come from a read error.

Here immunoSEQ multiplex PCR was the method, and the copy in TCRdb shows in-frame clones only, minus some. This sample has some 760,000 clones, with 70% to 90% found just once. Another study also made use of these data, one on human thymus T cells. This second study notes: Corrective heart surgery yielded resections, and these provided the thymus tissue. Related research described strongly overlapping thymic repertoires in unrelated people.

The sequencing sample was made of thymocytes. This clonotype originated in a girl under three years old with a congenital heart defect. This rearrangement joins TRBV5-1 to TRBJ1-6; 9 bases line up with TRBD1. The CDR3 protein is CASSLGTGGYSSPLHF. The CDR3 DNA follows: TGCGCCAGCAGCTTGGGTACAGGGGGCTATAGTTCACCCCTCCACTTT.